This T cell receptor beta chain is from a study of T cell responses to AZD1222 COVID-19 vaccine. Study in general: Pooled in the analysis were second doses at about 4 or about 12 weeks. Overall study findings and caveats: Spike-specific TCR breadth and depth both grew after two AZD1222 doses.

In germline, CDR1 is SGHVS, CDR2 FQNEAQ. CDR3 length equals 17 residues. The trim removed 5 bases at V and 7 bases at J, leaving 16 bases unmatched. Repertoires were generated with immunoSEQ multiplex PCR, while TCRdb's copy carries only in-frame clones and drops some. The sample includes around 150,000 clones, 90% seen only once; the top ten take around 3.6%. Concerning this clone: Its antigen is not known.

This TCR derives from an adult in good health. The sample consisted of peripheral blood, taken on day 0 of AZD1222 vaccination. The chain recombines TRBV7-8 with TRBJ1-4; 7 positions match TRBD1. The CDR3 protein is CASSAGTGALPGEKLFF. The DNA of the CDR3 is TGTGCCAGCAGCGCCGGAACAGGGGCGCTACCGGGTGAAAAACTGTTTTTT.